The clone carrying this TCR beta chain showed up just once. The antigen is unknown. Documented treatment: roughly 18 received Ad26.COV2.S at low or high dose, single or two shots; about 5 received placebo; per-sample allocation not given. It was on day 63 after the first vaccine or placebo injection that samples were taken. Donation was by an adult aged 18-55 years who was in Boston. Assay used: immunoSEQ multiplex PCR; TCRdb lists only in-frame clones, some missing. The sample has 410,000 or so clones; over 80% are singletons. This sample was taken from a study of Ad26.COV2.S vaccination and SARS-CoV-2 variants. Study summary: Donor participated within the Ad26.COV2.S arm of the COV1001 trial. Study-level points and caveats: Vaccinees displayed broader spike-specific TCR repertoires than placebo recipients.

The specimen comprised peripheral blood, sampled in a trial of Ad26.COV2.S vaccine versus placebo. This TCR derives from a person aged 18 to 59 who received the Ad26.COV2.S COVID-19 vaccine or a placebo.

CDR3 DNA sequence: TGTGCCAGTAGCGGGACAGGGGTTTCCTACGAGCAGTACTTC. It specifies CASSGTGVSYEQYF. The chain is built from TRBV19 and TRBJ2-7; 10 bases line up with TRBD1. V trimming: 6 bases; J trimming: 1 base; junction bases outside the gene matches: 3. The CDR3 contains 14 residues. Per the germline V gene, CDR1 is LNHDA and CDR2 is SQIVND (reference sequence).